The source of this T cell receptor (beta chain) is a study of blood T cells in healthy people across ages. Study-level findings and limits: Researchers said unsorted PBMCs prevented a conclusive naive versus antigen-experienced comparison. A greater number of naive CD4+ cells and higher diversity distinguished long-lived donors from aged donors.

Deletions cut 9 bases from V and 7 bases from J, with 21 bases between. The CDR3 loop spans 15 amino acids. This clonotype was observed a handful of times. No antigen is known for it. A second PCR of 7 to 11 cycles used a sample-barcoded 5' primer and a J-beta primer mix. Every sample produced at least 3 million CDR3-containing paired-end reads. TCRdb reprocessed the 5' RACE reads via MiXCR and lists one record per CDR3 protein. The sample has 1.6 million or so distinct CDR3 sequences, roughly 32% seen once. V and J are TRBV12-3 or TRBV12-4 and TRBJ1-4; D is possibly TRBD1 (5 bases). The sequence was obtained from a woman aged 25 to 39 in good health. Sequences were obtained from blood. The CDR3 nucleotides read TGTGCCAGTACCCGGGGCCAGGGCGTCAGTGAAAAACTGTTTTTT. Protein product: CASTRGQGVSEKLFF.